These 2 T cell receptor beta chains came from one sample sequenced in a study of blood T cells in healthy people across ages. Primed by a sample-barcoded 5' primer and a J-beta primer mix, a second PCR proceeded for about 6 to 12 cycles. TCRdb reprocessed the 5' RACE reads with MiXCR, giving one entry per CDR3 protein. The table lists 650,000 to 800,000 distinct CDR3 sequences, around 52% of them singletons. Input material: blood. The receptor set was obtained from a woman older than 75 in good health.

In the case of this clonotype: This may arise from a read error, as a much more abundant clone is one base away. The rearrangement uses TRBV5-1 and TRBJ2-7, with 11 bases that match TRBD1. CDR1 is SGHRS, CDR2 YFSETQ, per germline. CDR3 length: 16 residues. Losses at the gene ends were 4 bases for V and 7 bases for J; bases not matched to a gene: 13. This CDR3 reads CASSRGQGAGYNEQYF. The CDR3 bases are TGCGCCAGCAGCCGTGGACAGGGGGCTGGGTACAATGAGCAGTACTTC.

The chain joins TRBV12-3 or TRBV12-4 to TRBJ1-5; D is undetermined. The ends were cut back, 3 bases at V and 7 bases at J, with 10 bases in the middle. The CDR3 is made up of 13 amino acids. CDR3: CASSFFFGQPQHF. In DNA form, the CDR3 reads TGTGCCAGCAGTTTTTTCTTCGGACAGCCCCAGCATTTT.